Listed below are T cell receptor beta chains from one sample, sequenced in a study of T cell repertoires in cytomegalovirus infection. TCRdb used MiXCR to reprocess the reads, holding one entry per CDR3 protein. The table records almost 500,000 distinct CDR3 sequences, about 11% of them present only once. What was sequenced was PBMCs. These receptors came from a human donor in good health (CMV status not recorded). Some clones in this sample may be carry-over from other donors' samples. CDR3s include the opening cysteine and the closing phenylalanine or tryptophan. Each record gives: V gene, CDR3 length, J gene, D gene, clone size, CDR3 protein, CDR3 DNA. A D gene is named only where the DNA matches it firmly. Expanded clones get a size class; other rows say once, few or many, or leave the size out.

TRBV27	13	TRBJ2-7	-	-	CASSLSPRAEQYF	TGTGCCAGCAGTTTATCCCCGAGAGCGGAGCAGTACTTC
TRBV2	15	TRBJ1-5	-	many	CASSVQSSSNQPQHF	TGTGCCAGCAGTGTGCAGTCTAGTAGCAATCAGCCCCAGCATTTT
TRBV6-2/TRBV6-3	14	TRBJ2-7	TRBD2	few	CASSPSGRQYEQYF	TGTGCCAGCAGCCCTAGCGGGAGGCAGTACGAGCAGTACTTC
TRBV6-1	14	TRBJ2-5	-	many	CASSEQGPRGTQYF	TGTGCCAGCAGTGAACAGGGCCCAAGGGGGACCCAGTACTTC
TRBV11-2	13	TRBJ1-1	-	many	CASSSGSMPEAFF	TGTGCCAGCAGCTCAGGGAGCATGCCTGAAGCTTTCTTT
TRBV11-2	16	TRBJ2-3	-	many	CASRKLGGSPPDTQYF	TGTGCCAGCAGAAAACTCGGAGGAAGCCCCCCAGATACGCAGTATTTT
TRBV20-1	12	TRBJ2-5	-	-	CSARGGRETQYF	TGCAGTGCTAGAGGGGGCCGGGAGACCCAGTACTTC
TRBV27	15	TRBJ1-5	-	many	CASMGGTGFNQPQHF	TGTGCCAGCATGGGCGGGACCGGGTTTAATCAGCCCCAGCATTTT
TRBV6-6	16	TRBJ2-7	-	many	CASSYTDSQSSYEQYF	TGTGCCAGCAGTTACACGGACAGCCAAAGCTCCTACGAGCAGTACTTC
TRBV20-1	13	TRBJ2-1	TRBD2	many	CSALPSGSNEQFF	TGCAGTGCTCTACCTAGCGGGAGCAATGAGCAGTTCTTC
TRBV7-9	16	TRBJ2-7	TRBD1	many	CASTLPEQGSSYEQYF	TGTGCCAGCACCCTTCCGGAACAGGGGAGCTCCTACGAGCAGTACTTC
TRBV7-8	16	TRBJ1-1	TRBD1	-	CASSALGTGANTEAFF	TGTGCCAGCAGCGCCCTGGGGACAGGGGCGAACACTGAAGCTTTCTTT
TRBV29-1	14	TRBJ2-2	TRBD1	few	CSVDGTGAVGELFF	TGCAGCGTTGACGGGACAGGGGCCGTCGGGGAGCTGTTTTTT
TRBV7-2	16	TRBJ2-1	TRBD2	many	CASSSPSGSPYNEQFF	TGTGCCAGCAGCTCCCCTAGCGGGTCCCCCTACAATGAGCAGTTCTTC
TRBV27	19	TRBJ2-7	TRBD1	few	CASSASGTGIFRVLLEQYF	TGTGCCAGCAGTGCTTCCGGGACAGGGATTTTTCGGGTCCTACTTGAGCAGTACTTC
TRBV11-2	15	TRBJ2-2	-	many	CASTPRALETGELFF	TGTGCCAGCACCCCAAGGGCCCTAGAAACCGGGGAGCTGTTTTTT
TRBV6-1	13	TRBJ1-1	-	many	CASSEAYNTEAFF	TGTGCCAGCAGTGAAGCGTACAACACTGAAGCTTTCTTT
TRBV7-3	14	TRBJ1-1	-	-	CASSSAGPGTEAFF	TGTGCCAGCAGCTCCGCAGGGCCCGGCACTGAAGCTTTCTTT
TRBV19	15	TRBJ2-6	-	-	CASIREGYGANVLTF	TGTGCCAGTATCCGTGAGGGGTATGGGGCCAACGTCCTGACTTTC
TRBV7-9	14	TRBJ1-5	-	many	CASSSMGGNQPQHF	TGTGCCAGCAGCTCAATGGGGGGCAATCAGCCCCAGCATTTT
TRBV4-1	18	TRBJ1-1	TRBD1	many	CASSQDGTGSGLRTEAFF	TGCGCCAGCAGCCAAGATGGGACAGGGAGTGGGCTTAGAACTGAAGCTTTCTTT
TRBV6-1	16	TRBJ2-6	TRBD2	few	CASSLAGGGGANVLTF	TGTGCCAGTTCACTAGCGGGAGGGGGAGGGGCCAACGTCCTGACTTTC
TRBV6-1	12	TRBJ1-1	-	many	CASSARVTEAFF	TGTGCCAGCAGTGCCAGGGTTACTGAAGCTTTCTTT
TRBV2	11	TRBJ1-1	-	many	CASIRGSEAFF	TGTGCCAGCATAAGAGGTAGTGAAGCTTTCTTT
TRBV5-4	15	TRBJ2-7	TRBD1	few	CASSWGQGSSYEQYF	TGTGCCAGCAGCTGGGGACAGGGAAGCTCCTACGAGCAGTACTTC
TRBV29-1	14	TRBJ2-3	-	-	CSVEIGTYTDTQYF	TGCAGCGTTGAGATCGGGACTTACACAGATACGCAGTATTTT
TRBV4-2	16	TRBJ2-2	TRBD2	many	CASSHPAGGNTGELFF	TGTGCCAGCAGCCACCCAGCGGGAGGGAACACCGGGGAGCTGTTTTTT
TRBV10-3	14	TRBJ1-2	-	many	CAIRKIGGNYGYTF	TGTGCCATCAGGAAGATCGGGGGAAACTATGGCTACACCTTC
TRBV5-1	14	TRBJ2-5	-	few	CASNARGFEETQYF	TGCGCCAGCAACGCTAGGGGGTTCGAGGAGACCCAGTACTTC
TRBV7-8	14	TRBJ2-7	-	many	CASSLPRLAYEQYF	TGTGCCAGCAGCTTACCAAGGCTTGCCTACGAGCAGTACTTC
TRBV7-2	16	TRBJ2-1	-	-	CASSPTIGGGNNAQFF	TGTGCCAGCAGCCCGACGATAGGGGGGGGCAACAATGCGCAGTTCTTC
TRBV27	13	TRBJ1-5	-	many	CASSLSAYWPQHF	TGTGCCAGCAGTTTATCCGCGTATTGGCCCCAGCATTTT
TRBV12-3/TRBV12-4	13	TRBJ1-5	-	many	CASRVGRNQPQHF	TGTGCCAGCAGAGTTGGACGCAATCAGCCCCAGCATTTT
TRBV24-1	14	TRBJ2-2	TRBD1	-	CATSERQGPGELFF	TGTGCCACCAGTGAAAGACAGGGGCCCGGGGAGCTGTTTTTT
TRBV5-4	12	TRBJ1-2	-	many	CASSSDGYGYTF	TGTGCCAGCAGCTCGGACGGGTATGGCTACACCTTC
TRBV14	14	TRBJ2-7	TRBD1	many	CASSRDRVSYEQYF	TGTGCCAGCAGTAGGGACAGGGTTTCCTACGAGCAGTACTTC
TRBV27	14	TRBJ2-7	-	many	CASSPGPRSYEQYF	TGTGCCAGCAGCCCCGGACCACGTTCCTACGAGCAGTACTTC
TRBV10-3	15	TRBJ1-2	TRBD1	-	CAISPGQGRGYGYTF	TGTGCCATCAGCCCAGGACAGGGCCGAGGCTATGGCTACACCTTC
TRBV4-1	15	TRBJ2-7	-	-	CASSRSSPIVYEQYF	TGCGCCAGCAGCAGATCCTCCCCCATTGTCTACGAGCAGTACTTC
TRBV10-3	16	TRBJ2-6	TRBD1	-	CASAGQGASGANVLTF	TGTGCCTCGGCGGGACAGGGGGCGTCTGGGGCCAACGTCCTGACTTTC
TRBV29-1	12	TRBJ2-7	-	-	CSVVLPYYEQYF	TGCAGCGTTGTCCTACCTTACTACGAGCAGTACTTC
TRBV9	14	TRBJ1-6	-	few	CASSAGDSLRPLHF	TGTGCCAGCAGCGCGGGGGACTCCCTGAGGCCCCTCCACTTT
TRBV3-1	16	TRBJ1-1	TRBD1	few	CASSQVLAGGWNEAFF	TGTGCCAGCAGCCAAGTACTCGCAGGGGGCTGGAATGAAGCTTTCTTT
TRBV4-2	16	TRBJ2-2	-	few	CASSGVGLARTGELFF	TGTGCCAGCAGCGGGGTAGGTCTAGCGAGGACCGGGGAGCTGTTTTTT
TRBV20-1	14	TRBJ2-6	-	many	CSARRGSGANVLTF	TGCAGTGCTAGAAGGGGATCTGGGGCCAACGTCCTGACTTTC
TRBV24-1	14	TRBJ2-1	-	-	CATSDLPPGNEQFF	TGTGCCACCAGTGATTTACCCCCGGGGAATGAGCAGTTCTTC
TRBV6-8	15	TRBJ1-1	TRBD1	few	CASSFTGGANTEAFF	TGTGCCAGCAGTTTTACAGGGGGCGCGAACACTGAAGCTTTCTTT
TRBV7-8	15	TRBJ1-1	TRBD1	many	CASSLGRGTGSEAFF	TGTGCCAGCAGCTTAGGTCGCGGGACAGGGTCTGAAGCTTTCTTT
TRBV10-3	13	TRBJ1-5	-	-	CATQGGGNQPQHF	TGTGCCACACAGGGAGGTGGCAATCAGCCCCAGCATTTT
TRBV7-9	13	TRBJ2-1	TRBD1	-	CASPTGGYNGQFF	TGTGCCAGCCCCACAGGGGGCTACAATGGGCAGTTCTTC
TRBV11-2	16	TRBJ2-2	-	many	CASSLIPPGATGELFF	TGTGCCAGCAGCCTAATACCGCCGGGAGCCACCGGGGAGCTGTTTTTT
TRBV7-3	15	TRBJ2-1	TRBD2	many	CASSIRTSGKNEQFF	TGTGCCAGCAGCATCCGGACTAGCGGGAAGAATGAGCAGTTCTTC
TRBV7-3	15	TRBJ2-3	TRBD2	many	CASSSGLAGADTQYF	TGTGCCAGCAGTTCAGGACTAGCGGGAGCAGATACGCAGTATTTT
TRBV28	14	TRBJ2-7	TRBD1	-	CASSLTGTGYEQYF	TGTGCCAGCAGTCTTACCGGGACAGGATACGAGCAGTACTTC
TRBV7-2	14	TRBJ1-3	-	many	CASNEGFSGNTIYF	TGTGCCAGCAACGAAGGGTTTTCTGGAAACACCATATATTTT
TRBV11-2	15	TRBJ1-1	-	many	CASRRLGGMNTEAFF	TGTGCCAGCAGGAGGCTTGGAGGTATGAACACTGAAGCTTTCTTT